This T cell receptor (beta chain) was obtained from a study of cytomegalovirus exposure and HLA in healthy donors. Regarding the study as a whole: Roughly uniform depth of sequencing across donors was assumed in presence/absence analyses. Prior analysis indicated that the majority of TCR beta V segments exhibited productivity approximately 87% or approximately 30% of the time. Reports state that TCR beta sequences accurately predicted most subjects' HLA-A and HLA-B alleles. Immune exposure information available was restricted to CMV serostatus.

With 60 Vbeta and 13 Jbeta primers, the PCR was carried out. Method: immunoSEQ multiplex PCR; TCRdb's copy keeps in-frame clones and lacks some. Of around 58,000 clones in the sample, approximately 71% are singletons; the top ten hold 30% to 35%. Notes on this clone: Its matching antigen is unknown.

Sequencing was performed on PBMCs. This TCR was sampled from a man in his forties in good health and CMV-seropositive.

This chain's CDR3 is CASSFKVGGAYNEQFF. The CDR3 DNA is TGTGCCAGCAGTTTTAAAGTCGGGGGGGCTTACAATGAGCAGTTCTTC. The chain couples TRBV6-5 to TRBJ2-1; 8 bases are shared with TRBD2. Germline values: CDR1 MNHEY, CDR2 SVGAGI. CDR3 length: 16 residues. V trimming: 4 bases; J trimming: 4 bases; junction bases outside the gene matches: 9.